These 20 T cell receptor beta chains share one sample of origin, sequenced in a study of T cells in Graves' hyperthyroidism and ophthalmopathy. From RNA transcripts, TCR beta CDR3 regions were amplified. Carried out on the TCR CDR3, a first-round RT-PCR used the HTBI primer set. TCRdb fed the multiplex PCR reads into MiXCR, producing one record per CDR3 protein. The sample shows some 700,000 distinct CDR3 sequences, about 18% of them seen only once. Sequenced material: blood. All receptors derive from a man aged 45 to 65 with Graves' hyperthyroidism.

V usage is TRBV20-1 and J usage is TRBJ2-7, with 7 bases fitting TRBD2. In germline, CDR1 is DFQATT, CDR2 SNEGSKA (reference sequence). CDR3 size: 16 residues. J lost 2 bases, V lost 3 bases, and 13 bases had no gene match. CDR3 region: CSASPPQRGSAYEQYF. The CDR3 nucleotides read TGCAGTGCTAGTCCCCCTCAGCGGGGATCCGCCTACGAGCAGTACTTC.

This clonotype was counted a few times. The chain couples TRBV4-1 to TRBJ1-4; D is possibly TRBD1 (5 bases). CDR1 and CDR2 from the germline V gene are MGHRA and YSYEKL. The ends were cut back, 4 bases at V and 0 bases at J, with 15 bases in the middle. The CDR3 consists of 17 residues. CDR3 amino acids: CASSPHETATTNEKLFF. The CDR3 coding sequence is TGCGCCAGCAGCCCACATGAGACAGCTACAACTAATGAAAAACTGTTTTTT.

The V gene is TRBV20-1, the J gene TRBJ2-4; D is possibly TRBD2 (6 bases). The CDR3 contains 14 residues. Deletions cut 3 bases from V and 7 bases from J, with 16 bases between. The germline V gene has CDR1 DFQATT and CDR2 SNEGSKA (reference sequence). The CDR3 is CSARESGVENIQYF. The CDR3, as DNA: TGCAGTGCTAGGGAATCGGGAGTGGAGAACATTCAGTACTTC.

This chain links TRBV20-1 with TRBJ1-5; a weak D match, TRBD1 (5 bases). CDR1 and CDR2 (germline): DFQATT, SNEGSKA (reference sequence). The length of the CDR3 is 16 residues. Trimming took off 6 bases at V and 8 bases at J, with 26 bases between the two ends. The CDR3 loop is CSATVGGGTNGKPQHF. In DNA, the CDR3 is TGCAGTGCCACCGTCGGTGGGGGGACCAACGGCAAGCCCCAGCATTTT.

This clonotype has ten or more counts. V usage is TRBV28 and J usage is TRBJ2-5; 8 bases line up with TRBD1. CDR3 size: 15 residues. V shed 6 bases and J 2 bases; nucleotides not matched to a gene: 8. Germline V gene data show CDR1 as MDHEN and CDR2 as SYDVKM. CDR3 in amino acids: CASRVWDRSQETQYF. The DNA of the CDR3 is TGTGCCAGCAGGGTCTGGGACAGGTCACAAGAGACCCAGTACTTC.

The sample holds many counts of this clonotype. The rearrangement uses TRBV2 and TRBJ2-7; 9 nucleotides agree with TRBD2. This CDR3 has 15 amino acids. J gave up 4 bases and V 0 bases, and 4 bases lay outside the gene matches. From germline, CDR1 is SNHLY and CDR2 FYNNEI. This CDR3 reads CASSEAPGLAYEQYF. CDR3 coding DNA: TGTGCCAGCAGTGAAGCCCCGGGACTAGCTTACGAGCAGTACTTC. The complete variable domain, with remaining parts taken from reference TRBV2 and TRBJ2-7, reads EPEVTQTPSHQVTQMGQEVILRCVPISNHLYFYWYRQILGQKVEFLVSFYNNEISEKSEIFDDQFSVERPDGSNFTLKIRSTKLEDSAMYFCASSEAPGLAYEQYFGPGTRLTVT.

The CDR3 region has the DNA TGTGCCTGGAGTTTGAAGGGGAATCAGCCCCAGCATTTT. This codes for CAWSLKGNQPQHF. The gene calls are TRBV30 and TRBJ1-5; D may be TRBD1 (5 bases). The CDR3 totals 13 residues. With 2 bases removed from V and 4 bases from J, the gap between germline ends came to 9 bases. CDR1 is GTSNPN, CDR2 SVGIG, per germline (reference sequence).

In this sample, this clonotype turned up a few times. The chain uses TRBV18 and TRBJ2-2; TRBD2 matches 8 bases. CDR1 KGHSH and CDR2 LQKENI come from the germline V gene. The CDR3 has 16 residues. The V gene end was trimmed by 5 bases and the J gene end by 0 bases; junction bases not matched to a gene: 5. CDR3 nucleotide sequence: TGTGCCAGCTCAGAGCGGGAGCGCCCGAACACCGGGGAGCTGTTTTTT. Its protein is CASSERERPNTGELFF.

The rearrangement uses TRBV4-1 and TRBJ2-2; D not certain. Trimming left V 1 base short and J 3 bases short, with 6 bases between. This CDR3 comprises 14 residues. Germline V CDR1 and CDR2: MGHRA, YSYEKL. Here the CDR3 DNA reads TGCGCCAGCAGCCAAGCGCTCGACACCGGGGAGCTGTTTTTT. Amino acid sequence: CASSQALDTGELFF.

In this sample, this clonotype turned up a few times. This chain links TRBV5-1 with TRBJ1-4, with D tentatively TRBD1 (5 bases). CDR3 length: 15 amino acids. Trimming pared 4 bases from V and 5 bases from J, leaving 15 bases between. Germline V gene sequence: CDR1 SGHRS, CDR2 YFSETQ. The CDR3 DNA is TGCGCCAGCAGCGCGGGGGATTTAATCAATGAAAAACTGTTTTTT. This sequence encodes CASSAGDLINEKLFF.

The sample holds many counts of this clonotype. The rearrangement links TRBV3-1 to TRBJ2-7; TRBD2 agrees at 12 bases. With V trimmed by 4 bases and J by 7 bases, 11 bases remained unmatched. Germline assignment: CDR1 LGHDT and CDR2 YNNKEL (reference sequence). The CDR3 covers 16 residues. The CDR3 loop reads CASSPPLAGGPREQYF. The CDR3 nucleotides read TGTGCCAGCAGCCCACCTCTAGCGGGAGGGCCTCGGGAGCAGTACTTC.

At least ten counts were recorded for this clonotype. CDR3 nucleotides: TGCAGCGTAGGGACGGATATGAACACTGAAGCTTTCTTT. Its translation: CSVGTDMNTEAFF. The V call is TRBV29-1, the J call TRBJ1-1; tentative D call: TRBD1 (5 bases). Germline CDR1 and CDR2: SQVTM and ANQGSEA. V was trimmed by 6 bases and J by 0 bases, leaving 11 bases between them. This CDR3 is 13 amino acids long.

This clonotype showed up many times. The chain couples TRBV11-2 to TRBJ1-1; a weak D match, TRBD1 (5 bases). This CDR3 is 14 amino acids long. The germline V gene has CDR1 SGHAT and CDR2 FQNNGV. V was pared by 5 bases and J by 1 base, with 11 bases between. CDR3: CASSMLGGNTEAFF. In nucleotides, the CDR3 is TGTGCCAGCAGCATGCTGGGGGGGAACACTGAAGCTTTCTTT.

In this sample, this clonotype turned up many times. The chain couples TRBV13 to TRBJ2-7; a possible D gene is TRBD2 (5 bases). V lost 3 bases and J lost 5, with 17 bases in between. CDR1 and CDR2 from the germline V gene are PRHDT and FYEKMQ (reference sequence). The CDR3 has 15 amino acids. As DNA, the CDR3 is TGTGCCAGCAGCTTGACGCGGAGGAGCGGCGACGAGCAGTACTTC. As protein: CASSLTRRSGDEQYF.

This clonotype was seen repeatedly, ten times or more. The genes are TRBV20-1 and TRBJ1-5, with D hard to call. Germline V gene sequence: CDR1 DFQATT, CDR2 SNEGSKA (reference sequence). The CDR3 contains 12 residues. Trimming took off 4 bases at V and 4 bases at J, with 8 bases between the two ends. CDR3 sequence: CSAILQNQPQHF. For the CDR3, the DNA is TGCAGTGCTATACTACAGAATCAGCCCCAGCATTTT.

This clonotype came up a few times. This may arise from a read error, as a much more abundant clone is one base away. V and J are TRBV4-1 and TRBJ1-1; D remains ambiguous. This CDR3 contains 13 residues. From germline, CDR1 is MGHRA and CDR2 YSYEKL. Between the trimmed V and J ends, which lost 0 bases and 3 bases, there was a span of 5 bases. CDR3 protein: CASSQDWDTEAFF. The CDR3 DNA reads as TGCGCCAGCAGCCAAGATTGGGACACTGAAGCTTTCTTT.

This clonotype was observed at least ten times. The chain joins TRBV12-3 or TRBV12-4 to TRBJ2-7; TRBD2 might be the D (6 bases). This CDR3 has 14 residues. V was pared by 2 bases and J by 3 bases, with 11 bases between. In nucleotides, the CDR3 is TGTGCCAGCAGTTTAAGAGTTAGCGGCTACGAGCAGTACTTC. Its translation is CASSLRVSGYEQYF.

This clonotype was recorded many times. The gene calls are TRBV13 and TRBJ2-7; D call uncertain. Trimming shortened V by 4 bases and J by 6 bases, and 13 bases separated the two germline ends. Germline CDR1 reads PRHDT; CDR2 reads FYEKMQ (reference sequence). This CDR3 has 13 residues. The CDR3 protein is CASSYPLMGEQYF. Here the CDR3 DNA reads TGTGCCAGCAGCTACCCCCTGATGGGCGAGCAGTACTTC.

The rearrangement uses TRBV6-2 or TRBV6-3 and TRBJ2-2, with 12 bases lining up with TRBD1. Germline CDR1 MNHEY, CDR2 SVGEGT. Losses at the gene ends were 7 bases for V and 7 bases for J; bases not matched to a gene: 10. This CDR3 has 16 amino acids. In nucleotides, the CDR3 is TGTGCCAGCAAAACTCCGGGACAGGGGGCTAGCGGGGAGCTGTTTTTT. Its translation: CASKTPGQGASGELFF.

For this clonotype: The junction does not match germline at one end; this may be a read error. The CDR3 is CASSPPGVNVLTF. Written as DNA, the CDR3 is TGTGCCAGCTCACCACCTGGGGTCAACGTCCTGACTTTC. The genes are TRBV18 and TRBJ2-6, with no clear D. Germline loops: CDR1 KGHSH, CDR2 LQKENI. This CDR3 has 13 amino acids.